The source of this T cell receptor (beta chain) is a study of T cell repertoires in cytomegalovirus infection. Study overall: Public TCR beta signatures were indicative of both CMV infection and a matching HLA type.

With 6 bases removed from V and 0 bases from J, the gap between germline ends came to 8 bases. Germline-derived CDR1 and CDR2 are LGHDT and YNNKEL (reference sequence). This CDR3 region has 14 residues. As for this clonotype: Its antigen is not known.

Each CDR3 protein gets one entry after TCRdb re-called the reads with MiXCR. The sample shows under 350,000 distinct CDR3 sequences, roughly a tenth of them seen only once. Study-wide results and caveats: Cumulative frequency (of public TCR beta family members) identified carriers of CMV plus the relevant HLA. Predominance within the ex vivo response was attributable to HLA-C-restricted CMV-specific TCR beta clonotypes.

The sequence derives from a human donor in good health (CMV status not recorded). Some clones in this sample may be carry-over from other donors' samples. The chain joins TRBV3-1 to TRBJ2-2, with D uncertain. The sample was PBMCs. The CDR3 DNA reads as TGTGCCAGCAGAGAAGGCCCGAACACCGGGGAGCTGTTTTTT. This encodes CASREGPNTGELFF.